The 24 T cell receptor beta chains listed next were all sequenced from one sample in a study of cytomegalovirus exposure and HLA in healthy donors. Primers: 60 Vbeta forward and 13 Jbeta reverse. Here immunoSEQ multiplex PCR was the method, and the copy in TCRdb shows in-frame clones only, minus some. This repertoire shows some 150,000 clones, around four fifths found once; its top ten account for 1.5% to 2%. The material sequenced was PBMCs. These receptors all come from a woman in her thirties or forties in good health and CMV-seronegative.

This chain links TRBV25-1 with TRBJ1-2, with D unresolved. Germline CDR1 reads MGHDK; CDR2 reads SYGVNS. Trimming removed 6 bases from V and 6 bases from J, with 14 bases in between. There are 13 residues in the CDR3. CDR3 sequence: CASSERVGDGYTF. Here the CDR3 DNA reads TGTGCCAGCAGCGAGCGCGTAGGCGATGGCTACACCTTC.

Points on this clone: The junction shows a germline mismatch at one end, possibly a read error. The chain has TRBV5-6 and TRBJ2-4, with D possibly TRBD1 on 6 matching bases. This CDR3 region has 14 residues. Per the germline V gene, CDR1 is SGHDT and CDR2 is YYEEEE. Written as DNA, the CDR3 is TGTGCCAGCACCTTGTGGGTCAGGGGAGACATTCAGTACTTC. This encodes CASTLWVRGDIQYF.

The V call is TRBV7-2, the J call TRBJ1-2, with D hard to call. The germline V and J ends were trimmed by 2 bases and 8 bases, with 12 bases remaining between them. Germline CDR1 SGHTA, CDR2 FQGNSA. The CDR3 is 13 residues long. CDR3 in DNA: TGTGCCAGCAGCTTACAGCGTATCGAAGGCTACACCTTC. Translating it yields CASSLQRIEGYTF.

The chain uses TRBV30 and TRBJ2-2, with D tentatively TRBD2 (6 bases). The CDR3 spans 14 residues. V was pared by 5 bases and J by 0 bases, with 10 bases between. Germline V gene sequence: CDR1 GTSNPN, CDR2 SVGIG (reference sequence). The CDR3 nucleotides read TGTGCCTGGGGGGGACTTTCGAACACCGGGGAGCTGTTTTTT. Amino acid sequence: CAWGGLSNTGELFF.

There are a few counts of this clone. The chain has TRBV10-3 and TRBJ1-3, with D unclear. This CDR3 has 13 amino acids. The germline V gene has CDR1 ENHRY and CDR2 SYGVKD. The germline V and J ends were trimmed by 0 bases and 7 bases, with 7 bases remaining between them. CDR3 nucleotide sequence: TGTGCCATCAGTGAGTCCACGAGTAACACCATATATTTT. Translated: CAISESTSNTIYF.

The table lists this clone with a count of one. The chain recombines TRBV5-1 with TRBJ2-7; D remains unclear. Trimming pared 4 bases from V and 4 bases from J, leaving 15 bases between. Germline lookup yields CDR1 SGHRS and CDR2 YFSETQ. This CDR3 is 14 amino acids long. The CDR3 sequence is CASSSFGSTYEQYF. CDR3 coding DNA: TGCGCCAGCAGCAGTTTCGGGTCTACATACGAGCAGTACTTC.

The chain links TRBV6-5 to TRBJ1-2, with D possibly being TRBD1 (6 bases). With 2 bases removed from V and 6 bases from J, the gap between germline ends came to 16 bases. The germline V gene encodes CDR1 MNHEY and CDR2 SVGAGI. The CDR3 sequence is 15 residues long. In DNA, the CDR3 is TGTGCCAGCAGTTACCAGGTTGGGGGGGCTGATGGCTACACCTTC. Amino acids: CASSYQVGGADGYTF.

The chain uses TRBV11-3 and TRBJ2-7, with 8 bases fitting TRBD2. After removal of 1 base from V and 7 bases from J, the junction contained 9 bases not matched to a gene. Germline V gene data show CDR1 as SGHNT and CDR2 as YENEEA. The CDR3 sequence is 15 residues long. The CDR3 DNA is TGTGCCAGCAGCTTAGGCCCGGGGGGGGCAGGGGAGCAGTACTTC. This encodes CASSLGPGGAGEQYF.

The CDR3: CASSGDSTYEQYF. The CDR3 coding sequence is TGTGCCAGCAGTGGGGACAGTACATACGAGCAGTACTTC. V gene TRBV2 combines with J gene TRBJ2-5; 7 bases fit TRBD1. The J call is uncertain, as TRBJ2-7 better fits the DNA end. CDR3 length: 13 residues. Germline V CDR1 and CDR2: SNHLY, FYNNEI.

V gene TRBV5-1 combines with J gene TRBJ1-3; no reliable D call. Germline CDR1 SGHRS, CDR2 YFSETQ. Deletions cut 4 bases from V and 0 bases from J, with 5 bases between. The CDR3 length is 13 residues. CDR3 in amino acids: CASSAGSGNTIYF. Written as DNA, the CDR3 is TGCGCCAGCAGCGCAGGCTCTGGAAACACCATATATTTT.

The chain joins TRBV2 to TRBJ2-5, with D possibly TRBD1 on 5 matching bases. V was trimmed by 5 bases and J by 4 bases, leaving 20 bases between them. CDR3 length: 16 amino acids. Germline V lookup: CDR1 SNHLY, CDR2 FYNNEI. CDR3: CASSSILAGLRETQYF. The CDR3 region has the DNA TGTGCCAGCAGTTCTATCCTGGCAGGGCTCCGAGAGACCCAGTACTTC.

This clone was recorded a few times. The chain uses TRBV7-9 and TRBJ2-7; 9 positions match TRBD1. The CDR3 has 14 residues. V dropped 4 bases and J dropped 5; count of bases not matched to a gene: 6. Germline lookup yields CDR1 SEHNR and CDR2 FQNEAQ (reference sequence). CDR3 nucleotide sequence: TGTGCCAGCAGCTCCAAACAGGGGGCAAACGAGCAGTACTTC. As protein: CASSSKQGANEQYF. The complete variable domain, with remaining parts taken from reference TRBV7-9 and TRBJ2-7, reads DTGVSQNPRHKITKRGQNVTFRCDPISEHNRLYWYRQTLGQGPEFLTYFQNEAQLEKSRLLSDRFSAERPKGSFSTLEIQRTEQGDSAMYLCASSSKQGANEQYFGPGTRLTVT.

V usage is TRBV15 and J usage is TRBJ2-7; TRBD1 matches at 10 bases. This CDR3 is 17 amino acids long. V shed 0 bases and J 4 bases; nucleotides not matched to a gene: 9. CDR1 LNHNV and CDR2 YYDKDF come from the germline V gene (reference sequence). CDR3 nucleotides: TGTGCCACCAGCAGAGATCTGAGGGGGACAGGGGTTTACGAGCAGTACTTC. Translating gives CATSRDLRGTGVYEQYF. The full variable domain, its missing parts supplied by reference TRBV15 and TRBJ2-7, is DAMVIQNPRYQVTQFGKPVTLSCSQTLNHNVMYWYQQKSSQAPKLLFHYYDKDFNNEADTPDNFQSRRPNTSFCFLDIRSPGLGDTAMYLCATSRDLRGTGVYEQYFGPGTRLTVT.

J is TRBJ2-5 and V is TRBV4-1; D not resolved. Trimming pared 1 base from V and 2 bases from J, leaving 11 bases between. The CDR3 consists of 15 residues. Germline-derived CDR1 and CDR2 are MGHRA and YSYEKL. The CDR3 loop is CASSQVGLKQETQYF. The CDR3 DNA follows: TGCGCCAGCAGCCAAGTTGGGCTAAAGCAAGAGACCCAGTACTTC.

This clone was observed a few times. The V gene is TRBV7-3, the J gene TRBJ2-3, with 8 bases aligning to TRBD2. The CDR3 runs 14 residues. The germline V gene encodes CDR1 SGHTA and CDR2 FQGTGA. Trimming cost V 3 bases and J 3 bases; bases outside gene matches: 2. The CDR3 sequence: CASSFSGKTDTQYF. The CDR3 DNA reads as TGTGCCAGCAGCTTTAGCGGGAAGACAGATACGCAGTATTTT.

The rearrangement links TRBV5-1 to TRBJ1-1; 10 bases are shared with TRBD1. The germline V gene encodes CDR1 SGHRS and CDR2 YFSETQ. The CDR3 runs to 16 residues. V was clipped by 0 bases and J by 5 bases; unmatched bases: 7. For the CDR3, the DNA is TGCGCCAGCAGCTTGGGGGGACAGGGGCGCGGTACTGAAGCTTTCTTT. Residues: CASSLGGQGRGTEAFF.

This clone was seen only a few times. The V gene is TRBV9, the J gene TRBJ1-3; tentatively, D is TRBD1 (5 bases). V lost 3 bases, J lost 2 bases, and 21 bases lay in between. CDR3 length: 18 amino acids. CDR1 and CDR2 (germline): SGDLS, YYNGEE. The DNA of the CDR3 is TGTGCCAGCAGCGCGAGCGGCATGCGGGGCTCCACTGGAAACACCATATATTTT. It is translated as CASSASGMRGSTGNTIYF.

This clone was picked up a small number of times. CDR3 loop: CASSPSLDEQYF. The CDR3 nucleotides read TGTGCCAGCTCACCTAGTCTGGACGAGCAGTACTTC. V gene TRBV18 combines with J gene TRBJ2-7; D not resolved. Germline V gives CDR1 KGHSH, CDR2 LQKENI. This CDR3 has 12 residues. The V end was cut by 3 bases, the J end by 5 bases, with 8 bases between.

In its sample, this clone was seen once. The chain has TRBV5-1 and TRBJ1-5; no clear D. V was trimmed by 5 bases and J by 0 bases, leaving 12 bases between them. Germline V gives CDR1 SGHRS, CDR2 YFSETQ. This CDR3 is built from 15 residues. For the CDR3, the DNA is TGCGCCAGCAGTCCGACCCCAGGTAGCAATCAGCCCCAGCATTTT. Protein: CASSPTPGSNQPQHF.

This clone appeared once. The rearrangement uses TRBV5-4 and TRBJ1-3, with no clear D. This CDR3 contains 16 residues. The V end lost 4 bases, the J end lost 0 bases, and 14 bases lay between the germline ends. CDR1 is SGHNT, CDR2 YYREEE, per germline (reference sequence). The CDR3 DNA follows: TGTGCCAGCAGCAGTCGAGAGGGATACTCTGGAAACACCATATATTTT. Translated, it gives CASSSREGYSGNTIYF.

The chain couples TRBV7-6 to TRBJ1-4, with 11 bases identical to TRBD1. In germline, CDR1 is SGHVS, CDR2 FNYEAQ. The CDR3 extends over 19 amino acids. V lost 4 bases to trimming and J lost 4 bases; unmatched junction nucleotides: 14. The CDR3 DNA is TGTGCCAGCAGCTCTCGGACAGGGGGCCATCCCAGGAGTAATGAAAAACTGTTTTTT. Residues: CASSSRTGGHPRSNEKLFF.

This rearrangement joins TRBV9 to TRBJ2-2; 7 bases line up with TRBD2. The CDR3 covers 17 residues. V shed 4 bases, J shed 0 bases, and the junction held 9 bases outside the gene matches. CDR1 SGDLS and CDR2 YYNGEE come from the germline V gene. DNA for the CDR3: TGTGCCAGCAGCCCGAGTTCGGCGGGAGCGAACACCGGGGAGCTGTTTTTT. Amino acids: CASSPSSAGANTGELFF.

This chain uses TRBV19 with TRBJ1-4; tentative D call: TRBD1 (6 bases). Germline CDR1 is LNHDA and CDR2 is SQIVND (reference sequence). The CDR3 sequence is 15 residues long. Trimming stripped 7 bases from V and 0 bases from J, with 12 bases between. The CDR3 bases are TGTGCCAGTACAGTCAGGGGTGCAACTAATGAAAAACTGTTTTTT. Translating it yields CASTVRGATNEKLFF.

The rearrangement joins TRBV29-1 to TRBJ1-1, with 7 bases that match TRBD1. V shed 2 bases, J shed 4 bases, and the junction held 7 bases outside the gene matches. The CDR3 covers 14 residues. Germline values: CDR1 SQVTM, CDR2 ANQGSEA. The DNA of the CDR3 is TGCAGCGTTGAAAACAGGGGATCGGGCACTGAAGCTTTCTTT. It yields the protein CSVENRGSGTEAFF.